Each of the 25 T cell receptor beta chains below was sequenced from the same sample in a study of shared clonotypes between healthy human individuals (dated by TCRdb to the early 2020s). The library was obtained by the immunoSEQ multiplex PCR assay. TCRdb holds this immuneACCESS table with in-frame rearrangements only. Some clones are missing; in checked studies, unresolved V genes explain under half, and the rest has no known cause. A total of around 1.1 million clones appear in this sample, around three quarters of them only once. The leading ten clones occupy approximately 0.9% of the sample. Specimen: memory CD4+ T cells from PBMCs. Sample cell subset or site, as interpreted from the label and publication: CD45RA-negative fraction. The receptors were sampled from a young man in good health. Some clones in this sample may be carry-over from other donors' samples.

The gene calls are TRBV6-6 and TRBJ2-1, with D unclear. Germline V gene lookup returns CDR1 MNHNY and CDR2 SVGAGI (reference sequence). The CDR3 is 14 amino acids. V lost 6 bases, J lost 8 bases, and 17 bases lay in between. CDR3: CASRPMAAVYEQFF. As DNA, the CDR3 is TGTGCCAGCAGGCCCATGGCGGCAGTTTATGAGCAGTTCTTC.

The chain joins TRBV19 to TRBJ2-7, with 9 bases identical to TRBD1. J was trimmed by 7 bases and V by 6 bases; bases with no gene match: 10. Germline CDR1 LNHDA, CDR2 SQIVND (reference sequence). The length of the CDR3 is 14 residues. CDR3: CASSPMGQGEEQYF. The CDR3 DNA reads TGTGCCAGTAGCCCCATGGGACAGGGCGAAGAGCAGTACTTC.

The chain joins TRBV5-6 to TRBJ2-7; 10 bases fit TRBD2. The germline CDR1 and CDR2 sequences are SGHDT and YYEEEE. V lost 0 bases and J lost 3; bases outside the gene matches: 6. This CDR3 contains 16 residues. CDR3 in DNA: TGTGCCAGCAGCTTGGTGGTAGCGGGAGGTTTCTACGAGCAGTACTTC. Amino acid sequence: CASSLVVAGGFYEQYF.

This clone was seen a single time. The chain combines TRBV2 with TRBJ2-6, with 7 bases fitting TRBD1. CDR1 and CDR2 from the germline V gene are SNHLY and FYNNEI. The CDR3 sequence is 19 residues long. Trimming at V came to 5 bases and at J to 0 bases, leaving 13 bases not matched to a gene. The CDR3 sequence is CASSNRGPNPSSGANVLTF. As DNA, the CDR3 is TGTGCCAGCAGTAACAGGGGACCCAACCCGAGCTCTGGGGCCAACGTCCTGACTTTC.

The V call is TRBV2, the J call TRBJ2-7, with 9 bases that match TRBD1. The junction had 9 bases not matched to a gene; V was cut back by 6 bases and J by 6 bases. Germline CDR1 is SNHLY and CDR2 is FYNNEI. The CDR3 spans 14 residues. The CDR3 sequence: CASRGDRVSLEQYF. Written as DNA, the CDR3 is TGTGCCAGCAGGGGGGACAGGGTCTCTCTCGAGCAGTACTTC.

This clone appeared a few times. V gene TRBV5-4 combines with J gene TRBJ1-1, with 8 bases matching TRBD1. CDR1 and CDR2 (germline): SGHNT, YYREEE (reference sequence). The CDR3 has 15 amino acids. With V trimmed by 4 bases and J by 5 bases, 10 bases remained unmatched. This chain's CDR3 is CASSLGQGVWTEAFF. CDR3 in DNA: TGTGCCAGCAGCCTTGGACAGGGAGTCTGGACTGAAGCTTTCTTT.

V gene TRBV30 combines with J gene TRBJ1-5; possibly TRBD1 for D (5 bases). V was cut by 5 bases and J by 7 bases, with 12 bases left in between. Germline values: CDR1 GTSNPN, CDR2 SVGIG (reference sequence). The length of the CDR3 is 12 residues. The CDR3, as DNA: TGTGCCTGGGGACAAAATGAGCAGCCCCAGCATTTT. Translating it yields CAWGQNEQPQHF.

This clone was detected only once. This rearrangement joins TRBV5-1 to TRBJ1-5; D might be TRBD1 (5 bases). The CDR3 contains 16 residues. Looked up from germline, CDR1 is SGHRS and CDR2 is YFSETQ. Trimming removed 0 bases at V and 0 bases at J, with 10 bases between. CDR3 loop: CASSLVPGLSNQPQHF. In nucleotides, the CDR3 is TGCGCCAGCAGCTTGGTACCAGGGCTTAGCAATCAGCCCCAGCATTTT.

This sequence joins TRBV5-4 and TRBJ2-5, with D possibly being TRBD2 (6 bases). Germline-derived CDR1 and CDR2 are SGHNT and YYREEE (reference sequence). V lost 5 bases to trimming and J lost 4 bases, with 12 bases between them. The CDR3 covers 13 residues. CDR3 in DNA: TGTGCCAGCAGGGGGGACTTTAGAGAGACCCAGTACTTC. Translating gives CASRGDFRETQYF. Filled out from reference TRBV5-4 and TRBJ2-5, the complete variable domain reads ETGVTQSPTHLIKTRGQQVTLRCSSQSGHNTVSWYQQALGQGPQFIFQYYREEENGRGNFPPRFSGLQFPNYSSELNVNALELDDSALYLCASRGDFRETQYFGPGTRLLVL.

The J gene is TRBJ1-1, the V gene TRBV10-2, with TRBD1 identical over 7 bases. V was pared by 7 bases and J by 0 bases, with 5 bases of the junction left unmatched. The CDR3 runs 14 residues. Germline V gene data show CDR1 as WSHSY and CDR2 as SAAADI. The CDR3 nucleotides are TGCGCCAGCAAGGGACAGCCTATGAACACTGAAGCTTTCTTT. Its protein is CASKGQPMNTEAFF.

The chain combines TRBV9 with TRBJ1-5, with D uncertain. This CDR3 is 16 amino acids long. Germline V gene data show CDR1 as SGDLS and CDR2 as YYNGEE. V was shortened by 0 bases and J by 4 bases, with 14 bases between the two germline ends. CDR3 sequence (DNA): TGTGCCAGCAGCGTAGACGCGTCCACAGCTAATCAGCCCCAGCATTTT. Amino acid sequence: CASSVDASTANQPQHF.

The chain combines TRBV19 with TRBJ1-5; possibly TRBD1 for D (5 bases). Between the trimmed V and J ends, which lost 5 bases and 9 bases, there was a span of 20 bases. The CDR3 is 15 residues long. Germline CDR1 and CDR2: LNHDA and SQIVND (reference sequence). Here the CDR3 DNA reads TGTGCCAGTAGTCCAGACAGCCCCGGGCGGCGGCCCCAGCATTTT. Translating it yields CASSPDSPGRRPQHF.

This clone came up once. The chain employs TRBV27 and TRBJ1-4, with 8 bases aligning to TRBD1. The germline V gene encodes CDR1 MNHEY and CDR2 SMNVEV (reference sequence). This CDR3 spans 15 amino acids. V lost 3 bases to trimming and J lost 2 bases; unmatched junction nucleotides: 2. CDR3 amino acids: CASSFRGLTNEKLFF. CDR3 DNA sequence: TGTGCCAGCAGTTTCAGGGGGCTGACTAATGAAAAACTGTTTTTT.

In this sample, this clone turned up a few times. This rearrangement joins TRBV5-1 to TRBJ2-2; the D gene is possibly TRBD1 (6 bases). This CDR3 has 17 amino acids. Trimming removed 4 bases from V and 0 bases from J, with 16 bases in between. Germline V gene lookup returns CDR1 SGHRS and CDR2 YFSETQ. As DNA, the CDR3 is TGCGCCAGCAGCCAAGTACAGGGTTCGGCGAACACCGGGGAGCTGTTTTTT. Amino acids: CASSQVQGSANTGELFF.

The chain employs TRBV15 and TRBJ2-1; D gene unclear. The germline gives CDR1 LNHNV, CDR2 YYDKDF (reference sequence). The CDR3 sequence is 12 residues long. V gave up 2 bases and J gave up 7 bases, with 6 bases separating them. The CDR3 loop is CATSRLRNEQFF. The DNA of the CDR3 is TGTGCCACCAGCAGACTAAGAAATGAGCAGTTCTTC.

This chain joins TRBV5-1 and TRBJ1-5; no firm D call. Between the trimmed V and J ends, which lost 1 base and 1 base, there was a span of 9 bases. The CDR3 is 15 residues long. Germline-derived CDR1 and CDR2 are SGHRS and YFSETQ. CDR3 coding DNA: TGCGCCAGCAGCTTGTCCGGCAACAGCAATCAGCCCCAGCATTTT. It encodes CASSLSGNSNQPQHF. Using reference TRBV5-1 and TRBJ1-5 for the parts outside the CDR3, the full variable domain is KAGVTQTPRYLIKTRGQQVTLSCSPISGHRSVSWYQQTPGQGLQFLFEYFSETQRNKGNFPGRFSGRQFSNSRSEMNVSTLELGDSALYLCASSLSGNSNQPQHFGDGTRLSIL.

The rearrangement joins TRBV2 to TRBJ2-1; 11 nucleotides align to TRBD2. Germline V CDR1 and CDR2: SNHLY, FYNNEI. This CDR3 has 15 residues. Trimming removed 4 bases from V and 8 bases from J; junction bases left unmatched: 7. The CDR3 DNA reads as TGTGCCAGCAGTGTGGAATTAGCGGGAGGGCATGAGCAGTTCTTC. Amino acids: CASSVELAGGHEQFF.

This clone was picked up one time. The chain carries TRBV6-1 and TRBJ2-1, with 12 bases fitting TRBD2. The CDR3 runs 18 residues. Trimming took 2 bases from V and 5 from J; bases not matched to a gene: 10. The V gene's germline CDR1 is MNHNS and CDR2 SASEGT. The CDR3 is CASSEQRLAGVRDNEQFF. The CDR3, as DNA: TGTGCCAGCAGTGAACAGCGACTAGCGGGAGTTCGGGACAATGAGCAGTTCTTC.

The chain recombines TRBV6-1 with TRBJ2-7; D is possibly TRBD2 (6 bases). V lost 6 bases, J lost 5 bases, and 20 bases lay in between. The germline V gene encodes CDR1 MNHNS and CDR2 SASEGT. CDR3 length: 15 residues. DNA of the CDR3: TGTGCCAGCAGAATGGAGGCGGGGCCGTGGGACGAGCAGTACTTC. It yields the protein CASRMEAGPWDEQYF.

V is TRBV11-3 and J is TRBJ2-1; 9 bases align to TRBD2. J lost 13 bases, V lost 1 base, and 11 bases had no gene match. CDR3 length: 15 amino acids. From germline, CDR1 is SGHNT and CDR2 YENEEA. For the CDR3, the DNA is TGTGCCAGCAGCTTAGGTAGCGGGAGTAGCGGCGTCCAGTTCTTC. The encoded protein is CASSLGSGSSGVQFF.

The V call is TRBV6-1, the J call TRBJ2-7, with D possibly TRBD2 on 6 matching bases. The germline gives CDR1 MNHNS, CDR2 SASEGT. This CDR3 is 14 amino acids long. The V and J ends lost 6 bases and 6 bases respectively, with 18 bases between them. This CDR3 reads CASRILYLEGEQYF. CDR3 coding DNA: TGTGCCAGCAGGATCCTCTATCTGGAGGGCGAGCAGTACTTC.

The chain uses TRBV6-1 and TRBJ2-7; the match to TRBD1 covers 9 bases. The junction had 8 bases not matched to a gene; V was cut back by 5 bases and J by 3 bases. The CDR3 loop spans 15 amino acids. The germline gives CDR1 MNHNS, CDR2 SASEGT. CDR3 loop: CASSPWGQGIYEQYF. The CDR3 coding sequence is TGTGCCAGCAGTCCCTGGGGACAGGGTATCTACGAGCAGTACTTC.

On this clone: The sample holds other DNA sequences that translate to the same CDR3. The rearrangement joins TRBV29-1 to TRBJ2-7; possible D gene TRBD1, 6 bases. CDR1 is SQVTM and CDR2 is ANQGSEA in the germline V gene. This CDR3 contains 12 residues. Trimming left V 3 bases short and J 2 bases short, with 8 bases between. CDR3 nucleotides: TGCAGCGTTGAGGGGGCGACCTACGAGCAGTACTTC. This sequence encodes CSVEGATYEQYF.

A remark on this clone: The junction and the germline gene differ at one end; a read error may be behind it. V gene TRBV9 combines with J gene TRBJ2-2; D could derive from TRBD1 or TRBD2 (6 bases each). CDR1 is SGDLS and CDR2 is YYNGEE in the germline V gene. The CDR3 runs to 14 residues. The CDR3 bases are TGTGCCAGCGGCGTAGGGGGGTTCACCGGGGAGCTGTTTTTT. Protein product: CASGVGGFTGELFF.

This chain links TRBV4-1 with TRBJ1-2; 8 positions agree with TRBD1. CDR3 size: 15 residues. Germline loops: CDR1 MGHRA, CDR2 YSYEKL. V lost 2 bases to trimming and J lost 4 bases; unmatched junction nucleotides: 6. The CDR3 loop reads CASSQPGQDSYGYTF. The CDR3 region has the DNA TGCGCCAGCAGCCAACCGGGACAGGATAGCTATGGCTACACCTTC.